One sample yielded the 25 T cell receptor beta chains listed below, sequenced in a study of cytomegalovirus exposure and HLA in healthy donors. Primers for the PCR totalled 60 Vbeta and 13 Jbeta. Here immunoSEQ multiplex PCR was the method, and the copy in TCRdb shows in-frame clones only, minus some. Of under 150,000 clones in the sample, roughly 70% are singletons; the top ten hold about 1.6%. The sample was PBMCs. All receptors derive from a woman in her late teens or twenties in good health and CMV-seronegative.

The genes are TRBV5-4 and TRBJ1-1, with D unclear. Trimming stripped 2 bases from V and 10 bases from J, with 18 bases between. The CDR3 extends over 14 amino acids. Germline V gene sequence: CDR1 SGHNT, CDR2 YYREEE (reference sequence). This CDR3 reads CASSLSGRPSGAFF. CDR3 nucleotides: TGTGCCAGCAGCTTATCAGGTCGCCCAAGCGGAGCTTTCTTT.

This clone was observed a single time. The genes are TRBV9 and TRBJ2-3; 8 nucleotides align to TRBD2. Germline trimming cut 4 bases from V and 3 bases from J; bases unmatched to any gene: 10. This CDR3 is built from 16 residues. The germline gives CDR1 SGDLS, CDR2 YYNGEE. CDR3 DNA sequence: TGTGCCAGCAGCCCCTCCGGCGCTAGCGGGACAGATACGCAGTATTTT. Protein product: CASSPSGASGTDTQYF.

This clone was seen a handful of times. The chain is built from TRBV29-1 and TRBJ1-1; unclear D gene. The ends were cut back, 4 bases at V and 6 bases at J, with 18 bases in the middle. Germline CDR1 is SQVTM and CDR2 is ANQGSEA. CDR3 length: 14 amino acids. CDR3 region: CSVALVPTDAEAFF. In DNA, the CDR3 is TGCAGCGTTGCTTTGGTTCCAACAGATGCTGAAGCTTTCTTT.

In its sample, this clone was seen a few times. V gene TRBV30 combines with J gene TRBJ2-1, with 9 bases aligning to TRBD2. Germline CDR1 GTSNPN, CDR2 SVGIG (reference sequence). The CDR3 runs 16 residues. The trim removed 1 base at V and 7 bases at J, leaving 11 bases unmatched. The CDR3 spells CAWSDPRGGQGNEQFF. The CDR3 DNA sequence: TGTGCCTGGAGTGATCCGCGGGGGGGCCAGGGGAATGAGCAGTTCTTC.

This CDR3 reads CASKTDYEQYF. CDR3 coding DNA: TGTGCCAGCAAGACAGACTACGAGCAGTACTTC. This chain joins TRBV28 and TRBJ2-7; maybe TRBD1 (5 bases). Per germline, CDR1 MDHEN and CDR2 SYDVKM. V was shortened by 7 bases and J by 3 bases, with 7 bases between the two germline ends. This CDR3 has 11 amino acids. Full variable domain (missing parts from reference TRBV28 and TRBJ2-7): DVKVTQSSRYLVKRTGEKVFLECVQDMDHENMFWYRQDPGLGLRLIYFSYDVKMKEKGDIPEGYSVSREKKERFSLILESASTNQTSMYLCASKTDYEQYFGPGTRLTVT.

The J gene is TRBJ2-1, the V gene TRBV11-2, with TRBD2 matching over 10 bases. Per germline, CDR1 SGHAT and CDR2 FQNNGV. Trimming took 6 bases from V and 9 from J; bases not matched to a gene: 8. The CDR3 has 14 amino acids. The CDR3 is CASSPGLAIPEQFF. In DNA, the CDR3 is TGTGCCAGCAGTCCGGGACTAGCGATACCTGAGCAGTTCTTC.

The J gene is TRBJ1-6, the V gene TRBV5-8; D unresolved. The CDR3 runs to 14 residues. The V gene lost 1 base and the J gene lost 5 bases, with 7 bases spanning the gap. CDR1 is SGHTS, CDR2 YDEGEE, per germline. The CDR3 DNA reads TGTGCCAGCAGCTTGAAACAACATAATTCACCCCTCCACTTT. Protein sequence: CASSLKQHNSPLHF. Supplemented by reference TRBV5-8 and TRBJ1-6, the full variable domain reads EAGVTQSPTHLIKTRGQQATLRCSPISGHTSVYWYQQALGLGLQFLLWYDEGEERNRGNFPPRFSGRQFPNYSSELNVNALELEDSALYLCASSLKQHNSPLHFGNGTRLTVT.

The rearrangement links TRBV7-9 to TRBJ2-2; 11 bases line up with TRBD2. Trimming at V came to 5 bases and at J to 5 bases, leaving 7 bases not matched to a gene. CDR3 length: 16 amino acids. The germline CDR1 and CDR2 sequences are SEHNR and FQNEAQ (reference sequence). This chain's CDR3 is CASSPPGTSGTGELFF. In nucleotides, the CDR3 is TGTGCCAGCAGCCCGCCCGGGACTAGCGGAACCGGGGAGCTGTTTTTT.

CDR3 sequence: CASSSNHRGYSYNEQFF. The DNA for the CDR3 is TGTGCCAGCAGCTCTAACCACAGGGGGTACTCCTACAATGAGCAGTTCTTC. This chain uses TRBV5-6 with TRBJ2-1; 8 bases are shared with TRBD1. Germline values: CDR1 SGHDT, CDR2 YYEEEE. The CDR3 has 17 amino acids. With V trimmed by 3 bases and J by 0 bases, 8 bases remained unmatched.

The rearrangement joins TRBV5-6 to TRBJ2-1, with D perhaps matching TRBD1 (5 bases). Germline V gene sequence: CDR1 SGHDT, CDR2 YYEEEE. The V end lost 4 bases, the J end lost 8 bases, and 25 bases lay between the germline ends. The CDR3 is made up of 17 amino acids. The DNA of the CDR3 is TGTGCCAGCAGCCCAACCCCTCGGACACTCCAATATGATGAGCAGTTCTTC. It translates to CASSPTPRTLQYDEQFF.

In this sample, this clone turned up a few times. V usage is TRBV29-1 and J usage is TRBJ1-2, with TRBD1 matching over 7 bases. CDR1 is SQVTM and CDR2 is ANQGSEA in the germline V gene. The junction had 11 bases not matched to a gene; V was cut back by 2 bases and J by 5 bases. The CDR3 sequence is 15 residues long. The CDR3 DNA follows: TGCAGCGTTGAATCCCCGGCAGGGGGTGTTTATGGCTACACCTTC. It translates to CSVESPAGGVYGYTF.

This clone was counted only a few times. The genes are TRBV30 and TRBJ1-6, with D unclear. The V gene's germline CDR1 is GTSNPN and CDR2 SVGIG (reference sequence). This CDR3 spans 13 amino acids. Trimming took 6 bases from V and 9 from J, leaving 15 bases between them. The CDR3 DNA is TGTGCCTGCCCTCGACCGGGAGTTTCACCCCTCCACTTT. Residues: CACPRPGVSPLHF.

The J gene is TRBJ1-6, the V gene TRBV30; 9 positions agree with TRBD1. The germline gives CDR1 GTSNPN, CDR2 SVGIG (reference sequence). This CDR3 spans 13 amino acids. V trimming: 4 bases; J trimming: 8 bases; junction bases outside the gene matches: 3. The chain's CDR3 is CAWKGTGYSPLHF. CDR3 DNA: TGTGCCTGGAAAGGGACAGGGTATTCACCCCTCCACTTT.

The chain carries TRBV10-3 and TRBJ2-7; a possible D gene is TRBD2 (5 bases). This CDR3 is built from 13 residues. Trimming removed 6 bases from V and 2 bases from J, with 11 bases in between. Germline V gene lookup returns CDR1 ENHRY and CDR2 SYGVKD. In nucleotides, the CDR3 is TGTGCCATCAGCGTACGGGAACCCTACGAGCAGTACTTC. Residues: CAISVREPYEQYF.

V gene TRBV30 combines with J gene TRBJ2-2; D gene uncertain. This CDR3 contains 13 residues. Germline-derived CDR1 and CDR2 are GTSNPN and SVGIG (reference sequence). V was clipped by 0 bases and J by 6 bases, with 8 bases between them. The CDR3 reads CAWSVLGPGELFF. CDR3 bases: TGTGCCTGGAGTGTTCTAGGTCCCGGGGAGCTGTTTTTT.

The chain has TRBV9 and TRBJ2-7, with 10 bases matching TRBD1. The CDR3 spans 17 residues. Per germline, CDR1 SGDLS and CDR2 YYNGEE. V was pared by 4 bases and J by 2 bases, with 12 bases of the junction left unmatched. The chain's CDR3 is CASSPHPVGQGAYEQYF. The CDR3 bases are TGTGCCAGCAGCCCTCACCCCGTAGGACAGGGGGCCTACGAGCAGTACTTC.

The chain uses TRBV6-5 and TRBJ1-1, with 7 bases identical to TRBD1. The CDR3 sequence is 13 residues long. With V trimmed by 2 bases and J by 7 bases, 4 bases remained unmatched. Germline V gene data show CDR1 as MNHEY and CDR2 as SVGAGI. The CDR3: CASSYVAGGEAFF. CDR3 nucleotides: TGTGCCAGCAGTTACGTCGCAGGGGGTGAAGCTTTCTTT.

This rearrangement joins TRBV30 to TRBJ1-2; TRBD1 matches at 7 bases. Germline assignment: CDR1 GTSNPN and CDR2 SVGIG (reference sequence). The CDR3 is made up of 13 amino acids. The V segment lost 3 bases and the J segment 8 bases; nucleotides outside the gene matches: 9. Written as DNA, the CDR3 is TGTGCCTGGAGCCAAACAGGGGTTCACGGCTACACCTTC. Protein product: CAWSQTGVHGYTF.

The V call is TRBV15, the J call TRBJ1-1; the D is unclear. CDR3 length equals 13 residues. The ends were cut back, 1 base at V and 5 bases at J, with 8 bases in the middle. Germline CDR1 LNHNV, CDR2 YYDKDF (reference sequence). The CDR3 region is CATSRGPGTEAFF. The DNA of the CDR3 is TGTGCCACCAGCAGAGGGCCGGGGACTGAAGCTTTCTTT.

This clone was counted a few times. This chain connects TRBV11-2 to TRBJ1-6; 9 bases agree with TRBD1. This CDR3 comprises 16 residues. Germline lookup yields CDR1 SGHAT and CDR2 FQNNGV. V dropped 0 bases and J dropped 11; count of bases not matched to a gene: 8. The CDR3 DNA follows: TGTGCCAGCAGCTTAGAAGCGGGACAGGGTAGTCCACCCCTCCACTTT. This encodes CASSLEAGQGSPPLHF.

CDR3 protein: CASSSPRSYTEAFF. The CDR3 nucleotides read TGTGCCAGCAGTTCGCCCCGGTCCTACACTGAAGCTTTCTTT. The chain carries TRBV6-5 and TRBJ1-1; unclear D gene. The CDR3 runs to 14 residues. V lost 4 bases to trimming and J lost 3 bases, with 12 bases between them. CDR1 and CDR2 from the germline V gene are MNHEY and SVGAGI.

CDR3 nucleotide sequence: TGTGCCACCCTTACCGCGTCCTACGAGCAGTACTTC. The encoded protein is CATLTASYEQYF. The V call is TRBV6-1, the J call TRBJ2-7; no reliable D call. Trimming pared 10 bases from V and 1 base from J, leaving 11 bases between. CDR3 length: 12 amino acids. Germline CDR1 MNHNS, CDR2 SASEGT.

V is TRBV18 and J is TRBJ2-3; 10 bases match TRBD2. V was clipped by 2 bases and J by 2 bases; unmatched bases: 16. Germline loops: CDR1 KGHSH, CDR2 LQKENI. The CDR3 runs 20 residues. The CDR3 DNA reads as TGTGCCAGCTCACCAGGAAAACTAGCGGGGCCCCACCAGTCCACAGATACGCAGTATTTT. As protein: CASSPGKLAGPHQSTDTQYF.

The CDR3 region has the DNA TGCGCCAGCAGCCAAGTCGGGACTAGCGGCAATGAGCAGTTCTTC. This codes for CASSQVGTSGNEQFF. The chain has TRBV4-1 and TRBJ2-1; the match to TRBD2 covers 11 bases. V lost 1 base, J lost 6 bases, and 2 bases stayed unmatched. Germline V CDR1 and CDR2: MGHRA, YSYEKL. The CDR3 has 15 residues.

J is TRBJ2-5 and V is TRBV29-1, with TRBD2 matching over 8 bases. Germline loops: CDR1 SQVTM, CDR2 ANQGSEA. Losses at the gene ends were 7 bases for V and 5 bases for J; bases not matched to a gene: 9. The CDR3 totals 13 residues. CDR3 DNA sequence: TGCAGCGCTCGATCGGGGGGGCCTGAGACCCAGTACTTC. This codes for CSARSGGPETQYF.